Following are 27 T cell receptor beta chains from one sample sequenced in a study of blood T cell repertoires in COVID-19. Produced via immunoSEQ multiplex PCR; TCRdb's table is partial and in-frame only. Of about 55,000 clones in the sample, less than 90% were seen once. Sequencing was done on a sample of peripheral blood. The receptors come from a human donor in a cohort sampled during active COVID-19.

The J gene is TRBJ2-1, the V gene TRBV7-9, with TRBD1 matching 8 bases. Germline CDR1 reads SEHNR; CDR2 reads FQNEAQ (reference sequence). Trimming at V came to 5 bases and at J to 0 bases, leaving 3 bases not matched to a gene. The CDR3 extends over 15 amino acids. This chain's CDR3 is CASSAGQGSYNEQFF. CDR3 in DNA: TGTGCCAGCAGCGCAGGACAGGGCTCCTACAATGAGCAGTTCTTC.

The chain links TRBV3-1 (or the pseudogene TRBV3-2) to TRBJ1-1; TRBD1 matches 9 bases. CDR1 and CDR2 (germline): LGHDT, YNNKEL (reference sequence). The trim removed 4 bases at V and 3 bases at J, leaving 9 bases unmatched. The CDR3 is 16 amino acids. CDR3 amino acids: CASSPSIGTGYTEAFF. CDR3 coding DNA: TGTGCCAGCAGCCCCAGTATAGGGACAGGGTACACTGAAGCTTTCTTT.

The gene calls are TRBV23-1 and TRBJ2-2; 9 bases fit TRBD1. TRBV23-1 is placed among ORFs of uncertain function. The CDR3 is 19 amino acids. J gave up 3 bases and V 0 bases, and 11 bases lay outside the gene matches. The chain's CDR3 is CASSQSRDRVRLDTGELFF. CDR3 nucleotides: TGCGCCAGCAGTCAATCCCGGGACAGGGTGAGATTGGACACCGGGGAGCTGTTTTTT.

The chain is built from TRBV28 and TRBJ1-2; D gene unclear. This CDR3 has 14 residues. V was pared by 6 bases and J by 4 bases, with 15 bases between. Germline V gene data show CDR1 as MDHEN and CDR2 as SYDVKM. The CDR3 sequence: CASSLKTQTYGYTF. CDR3 coding DNA: TGTGCCAGCAGCCTTAAAACACAAACCTATGGCTACACCTTC.

This chain uses TRBV6-5 with TRBJ2-5, with unresolved D. V lost 0 bases to trimming and J lost 1 base, with 6 bases between them. The CDR3 has 14 amino acids. Germline values: CDR1 MNHEY, CDR2 SVGAGI. The CDR3 region is CASSYSPSQETQYF. The CDR3 DNA follows: TGTGCCAGCAGTTACTCCCCCAGCCAAGAGACCCAGTACTTC.

The rearrangement uses TRBV15 and TRBJ1-1; D call uncertain. CDR1 LNHNV and CDR2 YYDKDF come from the germline V gene (reference sequence). This CDR3 is 16 amino acids long. Trimming stripped 1 base from V and 1 base from J, with 13 bases between. CDR3 sequence: CATSRGGAHSNTEAFF. For the CDR3, the DNA is TGTGCCACCAGCAGAGGAGGCGCACACTCGAACACTGAAGCTTTCTTT.

The chain carries TRBV28 and TRBJ2-3, with TRBD1 matching 8 bases. The J segment lost 2 bases and the V segment lost 3 bases, leaving 4 bases of the junction unmatched. CDR1 is MDHEN and CDR2 is SYDVKM in the germline V gene. This CDR3 is built from 15 residues. DNA of the CDR3: TGTGCCAGCAGTTTGACAGGGGCGACCACAGATACGCAGTATTTT. Amino acid sequence: CASSLTGATTDTQYF.

The gene calls are TRBV19 and TRBJ2-2; 8 nucleotides align to TRBD1. The germline V gene encodes CDR1 LNHDA and CDR2 SQIVND (reference sequence). This CDR3 has 17 amino acids. V shed 7 bases, J shed 5 bases, and the junction held 15 bases outside the gene matches. The CDR3 sequence: CASNFNPGQVRTGELFF. CDR3 bases: TGTGCCAGTAATTTTAATCCGGGACAGGTGCGAACCGGGGAGCTGTTTTTT.

The chain combines TRBV3-1 (or the pseudogene TRBV3-2) with TRBJ1-1; 8 bases map to TRBD1. Germline loops: CDR1 LGHDT, CDR2 YNNKEL (reference sequence). The CDR3 spans 14 residues. V lost 3 bases, J lost 4 bases, and 4 bases stayed unmatched. DNA for the CDR3: TGTGCCAGCAGCCAGTTCACAGGGGGCACTGAAGCTTTCTTT. Amino acids: CASSQFTGGTEAFF.

The chain has TRBV28 and TRBJ2-7, with D maybe TRBD2 (6 bases). From germline, CDR1 is MDHEN and CDR2 SYDVKM. This CDR3 has 14 residues. Trimming removed 7 bases at V and 2 bases at J, with 15 bases between. CDR3 loop: CASKYRRTTYEQYF. The DNA for the CDR3 is TGTGCCAGCAAATATCGGCGGACTACCTACGAGCAGTACTTC.

The V call is TRBV5-1, the J call TRBJ2-6; D is possibly TRBD1 (6 bases). The CDR3 contains 15 residues. Trimming stripped 1 base from V and 4 bases from J, with 9 bases between. The germline gives CDR1 SGHRS, CDR2 YFSETQ. The CDR3 DNA sequence: TGCGCCAGCAGCTTGCAGGGGCTCGGGGCCAACGTCCTGACTTTC. Translated: CASSLQGLGANVLTF.

The genes are TRBV6-5 and TRBJ2-2; the match to TRBD1 covers 10 bases. This CDR3 region has 15 residues. Trimming at V came to 6 bases and at J to 4 bases, leaving 5 bases not matched to a gene. Germline V gene lookup returns CDR1 MNHEY and CDR2 SVGAGI. This CDR3 is CASSPGQGGTGELFF. CDR3 sequence (DNA): TGTGCCAGCAGCCCAGGACAGGGGGGCACCGGGGAGCTGTTTTTT.

In this sample, this clone turned up once. The rearrangement joins TRBV4-1 to TRBJ2-7; a weak D match, TRBD2 (6 bases). V was trimmed by 4 bases and J by 3 bases, leaving 19 bases between them. The CDR3 has 16 amino acids. CDR1 is MGHRA, CDR2 YSYEKL, per germline. The CDR3 spells CASSPLWQGGRYEQYF. Written as DNA, the CDR3 is TGCGCCAGCAGCCCCCTTTGGCAGGGAGGCCGCTACGAGCAGTACTTC.

The V call is TRBV7-9, the J call TRBJ1-2; D unresolved. Germline V gene lookup returns CDR1 SEHNR and CDR2 FQNEAQ (reference sequence). V was shortened by 3 bases and J by 6 bases, with 17 bases between the two germline ends. The CDR3 sequence is 15 residues long. The CDR3 here is CASSLGGSLGHGYTF. The CDR3 bases are TGTGCCAGCAGCTTGGGCGGGTCCCTAGGCCATGGCTACACCTTC.

The chain uses TRBV4-3 and TRBJ1-1; a possible D gene is TRBD1 (5 bases). The germline V gene encodes CDR1 LGHNA and CDR2 YSLEER. The V and J ends lost 4 bases and 4 bases respectively, with 13 bases between them. This CDR3 has 14 amino acids. In nucleotides, the CDR3 is TGCGCCAGCAGCCCCTGGGGGGAGGGCACTGAAGCTTTCTTT. Translating gives CASSPWGEGTEAFF.

This clone was observed many times. J is TRBJ2-1 and V is TRBV2; 14 bases map to TRBD2. The germline V gene encodes CDR1 SNHLY and CDR2 FYNNEI. The V segment lost 6 bases and the J segment 10 bases; nucleotides outside the gene matches: 8. This CDR3 region has 15 residues. The chain's CDR3 is CASRRLAGGVDEQFF. The CDR3 DNA follows: TGTGCCAGCAGGAGACTAGCGGGAGGGGTAGACGAGCAGTTCTTC.

The chain couples TRBV2 to TRBJ2-7; 10 positions agree with TRBD2. With V trimmed by 7 bases and J by 3 bases, 6 bases remained unmatched. CDR3 size: 14 residues. CDR1 SNHLY and CDR2 FYNNEI come from the germline V gene. Here the CDR3 reads CASKEWTSGYEQYF. The DNA of the CDR3 is TGTGCCAGCAAAGAGTGGACTAGCGGCTACGAGCAGTACTTC.

This clone was seen a few times. The chain recombines TRBV9 with TRBJ2-1; D is unclear. The CDR3 consists of 13 residues. V was cut by 0 bases and J by 7 bases, with 8 bases left in between. Germline lookup yields CDR1 SGDLS and CDR2 YYNGEE. The CDR3 protein is CASSVGPLNEQFF. CDR3 bases: TGTGCCAGCAGCGTAGGGCCTCTTAATGAGCAGTTCTTC.

The V call is TRBV28, the J call TRBJ1-1; 9 bases align to TRBD1. From germline, CDR1 is MDHEN and CDR2 SYDVKM. V shed 7 bases and J 3 bases; nucleotides not matched to a gene: 6. The CDR3 is 14 amino acids. The chain's CDR3 is CASNLQGAYTEAFF. The CDR3 DNA is TGTGCCAGCAACCTACAGGGGGCGTACACTGAAGCTTTCTTT.

This clone occurred once. This rearrangement joins TRBV5-1 to TRBJ2-5; 9 nucleotides line up with TRBD1. With 4 bases clipped from V and 2 bases from J, the junction kept 6 bases outside the gene matches. The V gene's germline CDR1 is SGHRS and CDR2 YFSETQ. The CDR3 spans 15 residues. The CDR3 DNA reads as TGCGCCAGCAGCGGCACAGGGGGCGTTCAAGAGACCCAGTACTTC. Translated: CASSGTGGVQETQYF.

The genes are TRBV6-5 and TRBJ1-2; tentatively, D is TRBD1 (5 bases). Trimming took 8 bases from V and 2 from J, leaving 9 bases between them. CDR1 and CDR2 from the germline V gene are MNHEY and SVGAGI. This CDR3 region has 12 residues. The CDR3 nucleotides are TGTGCCAGCGGGGACTCAAACTATGGCTACACCTTC. Translated, it gives CASGDSNYGYTF.

The chain has TRBV9 and TRBJ2-1, with 9 bases matching TRBD2. The CDR3 totals 18 residues. The germline V gene has CDR1 SGDLS and CDR2 YYNGEE. V shed 3 bases, J shed 2 bases, and the junction held 12 bases outside the gene matches. CDR3 coding DNA: TGTGCCAGCAGCGCTGGACTAGCGAGGGGCGGGGCCTACAATGAGCAGTTCTTC. It specifies CASSAGLARGGAYNEQFF.

The chain couples TRBV30 to TRBJ2-7, with 9 bases aligning to TRBD1. Losses at the gene ends were 2 bases for V and 5 bases for J; bases not matched to a gene: 7. Germline lookup yields CDR1 GTSNPN and CDR2 SVGIG (reference sequence). The CDR3 loop spans 14 amino acids. CDR3 coding DNA: TGTGCCTGGAGTAAGACAGGGGGGGGTGACGAGCAGTACTTC. Its translation: CAWSKTGGGDEQYF.

V gene TRBV4-3 combines with J gene TRBJ2-1, with D possibly being TRBD2 (6 bases). Trimming pared 4 bases from V and 3 bases from J, leaving 10 bases between. The CDR3 totals 14 residues. Germline V lookup: CDR1 LGHNA, CDR2 YSLEER. CDR3 in amino acids: CASSPWGLYNEQFF. In DNA, the CDR3 is TGCGCCAGCAGCCCGTGGGGACTCTACAATGAGCAGTTCTTC.

The chain employs TRBV4-1 and TRBJ2-3; 8 positions agree with TRBD2. Per germline, CDR1 MGHRA and CDR2 YSYEKL. Trimming took 0 bases from V and 0 from J; bases not matched to a gene: 5. The CDR3 spans 17 residues. Written as DNA, the CDR3 is TGCGCCAGCAGCCAAGATAGGGGCGGGAGGAGCACAGATACGCAGTATTTT. This translates into CASSQDRGGRSTDTQYF.

The DNA for the CDR3 is TGCGCCAGCAGGTTCGAGGGAACTGAAGCTTTCTTT. Translation: CASRFEGTEAFF. This rearrangement joins TRBV5-1 to TRBJ1-1; D is ambiguous. This CDR3 has 12 residues. Germline-derived CDR1 and CDR2 are SGHRS and YFSETQ. V was clipped by 5 bases and J by 5 bases, with 10 bases between them.

This chain uses TRBV7-8 with TRBJ2-4; TRBD1 matches 7 bases. The CDR3 is 15 amino acids. The junction had 5 bases not matched to a gene; V was cut back by 6 bases and J by 0 bases. Germline CDR1 SGHVS, CDR2 FQNEAQ. The CDR3 here is CASSYDRAAKNIQYF. DNA of the CDR3: TGTGCCAGCAGTTACGACAGGGCAGCCAAAAACATTCAGTACTTC. The full variable domain, with the rest looked up from reference TRBV7-8 and TRBJ2-4, is GAGVSQSPRYKVAKRGQDVALRCDPISGHVSLFWYQQALGQGPEFLTYFQNEAQLDKSGLPSDRFFAERPEGSVSTLKIQRTQQEDSAVYLCASSYDRAAKNIQYFGAGTRLSVL.